This T cell receptor (beta chain) originates from a study of cytomegalovirus exposure and HLA in healthy donors. Study details: There were around 100 million unique TCR beta sequences, drawn from about 180 million T cells, in an earlier analysis.

Use of 60 Vbeta and 13 Jbeta primers characterized the PCR. Profiling relied on immunoSEQ multiplex PCR, and the TCRdb table lists in-frame clones only, not all of them. This table holds around 200,000 clones, 62% found once. Germline CDR1 reads SGHAT; CDR2 reads FQDESV (reference sequence). V lost 6 bases, J lost 1 base, and 9 bases lay in between. The CDR3 extends over 13 amino acids. The TCR comes from a man in his forties in good health and CMV-seronegative. The chain has TRBV11-1 and TRBJ1-1; D might be TRBD1 (6 bases). Material for sequencing was PBMCs. The CDR3 coding sequence is TGTGCCAGCAGTTCACAGGGGAACACTGAAGCTTTCTTT. Its translation is CASSSQGNTEAFF.